A selection of T cell receptor beta chains follows, all from one sample in a study of cytomegalovirus exposure and HLA in healthy donors. Sequencing used immunoSEQ multiplex PCR; TCRdb keeps in-frame clones, though not all of them. The repertoire includes 200,000 to 250,000 clones, 80% to 90% of them detected once, and approximately 1% sits in the top ten. The sequenced sample consisted of PBMCs. Every receptor here comes from a woman aged 18 to 35 in good health and CMV-seronegative. The CDR3 runs from the conserved cysteine through the conserved F or W. The order of the fields is CDR3 length, V gene, D gene, J gene, CDR3 protein. The D gene is left open where the match is weak.

len: 13
v_gene: TRBV4-2
d_gene: TRBD2
j_gene: TRBJ2-1
CDR3aa: CASSLTSGNEQFF

len: 16
v_gene: TRBV25-1
d_gene: TRBD2
j_gene: TRBJ2-5
CDR3aa: CASSELRGGYQETQYF

len: 13
v_gene: TRBV7-2
d_gene: NA
j_gene: TRBJ1-1
CDR3aa: CASKTGMNTEAFF

len: 14
v_gene: TRBV4-3
d_gene: NA
j_gene: TRBJ1-1
CDR3aa: CASSPRVYDTEAFF

len: 19
v_gene: TRBV27
d_gene: TRBD2
j_gene: TRBJ2-3
CDR3aa: CASSLGFLAGARKGDTQYF

len: 12
v_gene: TRBV2
d_gene: TRBD2
j_gene: TRBJ2-3
CDR3aa: CASRLAGDTQYF

len: 14
v_gene: TRBV5-6
d_gene: NA
j_gene: TRBJ1-2
CDR3aa: CASSFGVPLHGYTF

len: 17
v_gene: TRBV4-1
d_gene: NA
j_gene: TRBJ2-5
CDR3aa: CASSQVGVAITRGTQYF

len: 16
v_gene: TRBV11-2
d_gene: NA
j_gene: TRBJ2-5
CDR3aa: CASSRSYDSSQETQYF

len: 15
v_gene: TRBV5-1
d_gene: TRBD1
j_gene: TRBJ1-4
CDR3aa: CASSWMGQGREKLFF

len: 15
v_gene: TRBV5-6
d_gene: TRBD2
j_gene: TRBJ2-1
CDR3aa: CASSFTLAIYNEQFF

len: 15
v_gene: TRBV9
d_gene: TRBD2
j_gene: TRBJ2-1
CDR3aa: CASSPRTSGNNEQFF

len: 16
v_gene: TRBV7-9
d_gene: TRBD1
j_gene: TRBJ2-1
CDR3aa: CASSPRRQGARVEQFF

len: 18
v_gene: TRBV9
d_gene: TRBD2
j_gene: TRBJ2-1
CDR3aa: CASSVEGVGTSGYNEQFF

len: 14
v_gene: TRBV13
d_gene: TRBD1
j_gene: TRBJ2-7
CDR3aa: CASSADRGDYEQYF

len: 19
v_gene: TRBV7-2
d_gene: TRBD2
j_gene: TRBJ2-5
CDR3aa: CASSLAPGLAGGPFETQYF

len: 15
v_gene: TRBV4-1
d_gene: TRBD2
j_gene: TRBJ2-1
CDR3aa: CASRTTSGKYNEQFF

len: 16
v_gene: TRBV7-9
d_gene: TRBD1
j_gene: TRBJ1-2
CDR3aa: CASSLDRDRVLGGYTF

len: 9
v_gene: TRBV27
d_gene: NA
j_gene: TRBJ2-7
CDR3aa: CASGNEQYF

len: 15
v_gene: TRBV6-5
d_gene: TRBD1
j_gene: TRBJ2-7
CDR3aa: CASSYGTGSKLEQYF

len: 16
v_gene: TRBV27
d_gene: TRBD2
j_gene: TRBJ2-1
CDR3aa: CASSRLLAGGLNEQFF

len: 14
v_gene: TRBV11-2
d_gene: NA
j_gene: TRBJ2-7
CDR3aa: CASSYTRSPYEQYF

len: 12
v_gene: TRBV28
d_gene: NA
j_gene: TRBJ1-1
CDR3aa: CASNLVQAEAFF

len: 16
v_gene: TRBV9
d_gene: TRBD2
j_gene: TRBJ2-7
CDR3aa: CASSVGFSGDSYEQYF

len: 14
v_gene: TRBV2
d_gene: NA
j_gene: TRBJ2-1
CDR3aa: CASSEPSYGDEQFF

len: 16
v_gene: TRBV10-1
d_gene: TRBD2
j_gene: TRBJ2-3
CDR3aa: CASSESGGGASDTQYF

len: 14
v_gene: TRBV27
d_gene: TRBD2
j_gene: TRBJ2-3
CDR3aa: CASRLAGGEDTQYF

len: 13
v_gene: TRBV7-3
d_gene: NA
j_gene: TRBJ2-7
CDR3aa: CASSFGTGYEQYF

len: 16
v_gene: TRBV7-2
d_gene: NA
j_gene: TRBJ2-7
CDR3aa: CASSVNSGVISYEQYF

len: 17
v_gene: TRBV7-9
d_gene: NA
j_gene: TRBJ1-1
CDR3aa: CASSSRAGGAVSSEAFF

len: 12
v_gene: TRBV5-4
d_gene: NA
j_gene: TRBJ1-1
CDR3aa: CASSLSVKWAFF

len: 14
v_gene: TRBV19
d_gene: TRBD1
j_gene: TRBJ2-7
CDR3aa: CATKETGDYDEQYF

len: 16
v_gene: TRBV2
d_gene: TRBD1
j_gene: TRBJ2-3
CDR3aa: CASSERTGGFTYTQYF

len: 14
v_gene: TRBV18
d_gene: NA
j_gene: TRBJ1-6
CDR3aa: CASSPQRTDSPLHF

len: 16
v_gene: TRBV7-9
d_gene: NA
j_gene: TRBJ2-5
CDR3aa: CSSSSLPWDNQETQYF

len: 14
v_gene: TRBV6-6
d_gene: NA
j_gene: TRBJ2-2
CDR3aa: CASTRAPPGGELFF

len: 13
v_gene: TRBV29-1
d_gene: TRBD2
j_gene: TRBJ2-7
CDR3aa: CSVEGGGSYEQYF

len: 14
v_gene: TRBV7-9
d_gene: NA
j_gene: TRBJ1-4
CDR3aa: CASSPRGASEKLFF

len: 11
v_gene: TRBV20-1
d_gene: NA
j_gene: TRBJ1-1
CDR3aa: CSARWEMIAFF

len: 15
v_gene: TRBV5-1
d_gene: NA
j_gene: TRBJ1-4
CDR3aa: CASSEQVPTNEKLFF

len: 16
v_gene: TRBV5-1
d_gene: TRBD1
j_gene: NA
CDR3aa: CASSALPGQGALEQYF

len: 14
v_gene: TRBV5-4
d_gene: NA
j_gene: TRBJ2-2
CDR3aa: CASSLDGNTGELFF

len: 16
v_gene: TRBV5-1
d_gene: NA
j_gene: TRBJ2-1
CDR3aa: CASSLTSLSSYNEQFF

len: 13
v_gene: TRBV18
d_gene: NA
j_gene: TRBJ2-7
CDR3aa: CASGTGTRREQYF

len: 16
v_gene: TRBV4-1
d_gene: NA
j_gene: TRBJ2-7
CDR3aa: CASSQGVQSGSYEQYF

len: 15
v_gene: TRBV27
d_gene: TRBD1
j_gene: NA
CDR3aa: CASRPAGTGSYEQYF

len: 12
v_gene: TRBV29-1
d_gene: NA
j_gene: TRBJ2-3
CDR3aa: CSVETTWDTQYF

len: 11
v_gene: TRBV30
d_gene: NA
j_gene: TRBJ1-1
CDR3aa: CAWSPGLEAFF

len: 15
v_gene: TRBV5-5
d_gene: TRBD1
j_gene: TRBJ1-1
CDR3aa: CASLLGTERNTEAFF

len: 15
v_gene: TRBV19
d_gene: TRBD1
j_gene: TRBJ2-7
CDR3aa: CASSTTGGASYEQYF

len: 14
v_gene: TRBV19
d_gene: TRBD1
j_gene: TRBJ1-5
CDR3aa: CASSMGQGGQPQHF

len: 17
v_gene: TRBV27
d_gene: TRBD2
j_gene: TRBJ2-5
CDR3aa: CASSLLGTSGPGETQYF

len: 14
v_gene: TRBV13
d_gene: TRBD2
j_gene: TRBJ2-7
CDR3aa: CASSKLGTTYEQYF

len: 13
v_gene: TRBV6-6
d_gene: NA
j_gene: TRBJ2-1
CDR3aa: CASGQGLYNEQFF

len: 19
v_gene: TRBV2
d_gene: TRBD1
j_gene: TRBJ2-1
CDR3aa: CASSESGQGAKRVYNEQFF

len: 14
v_gene: TRBV11-2
d_gene: NA
j_gene: TRBJ2-2
CDR3aa: CASSALTGNGELFF

len: 14
v_gene: TRBV5-5
d_gene: TRBD1
j_gene: TRBJ1-1
CDR3aa: CASSTTGGAAEAFF

len: 16
v_gene: TRBV6-5
d_gene: NA
j_gene: TRBJ1-6
CDR3aa: CASSYSFMAHNSPLHF

len: 13
v_gene: TRBV14
d_gene: TRBD1
j_gene: TRBJ2-3
CDR3aa: CASSQAGQGTQYF

len: 14
v_gene: TRBV6-5
d_gene: TRBD2
j_gene: TRBJ2-7
CDR3aa: CASSPASGSRKQYF